These 23 T cell receptor beta chains originate from one sample sequenced in a study of blood T cell repertoires in COVID-19. Using immunoSEQ multiplex PCR, the repertoire was profiled, and TCRdb retains in-frame clones only, with some absent. The table has some 150,000 clones, under 85% seen once. The sequenced sample consisted of peripheral blood. The source of these receptors is a man aged 55 to 69 who had recovered from COVID-19.

This clone was observed a handful of times. The J gene is TRBJ2-3, the V gene TRBV29-1; possibly TRBD2 for D (6 bases). This CDR3 is 17 amino acids long. The germline V gene encodes CDR1 SQVTM and CDR2 ANQGSEA. Trimming took 3 bases from V and 2 from J, leaving 21 bases between them. The CDR3 region has the DNA TGCAGCGTTGATGGCGCGGACTACTTTCTATACACAGATACGCAGTATTTT. As protein: CSVDGADYFLYTDTQYF.

This clone appeared a single time. This chain links TRBV5-5 with TRBJ2-1; 8 positions agree with TRBD1. Germline CDR1 and CDR2: SGHKS and YYEKEE (reference sequence). V trimming: 4 bases; J trimming: 0 bases; junction bases outside the gene matches: 6. The CDR3 covers 16 residues. The CDR3 sequence is CASSPRQGSSYNEQFF. The CDR3 DNA sequence: TGTGCCAGCAGCCCTAGACAGGGGAGCTCCTACAATGAGCAGTTCTTC.

The gene calls are TRBV2 and TRBJ1-1; D is unclear. This CDR3 is 14 amino acids long. Per the germline V gene, CDR1 is SNHLY and CDR2 is FYNNEI. Trimming pared 7 bases from V and 1 base from J, leaving 13 bases between. Here the CDR3 DNA reads TGTGCCAGCAAACGCGAGAGATCGAACACTGAAGCTTTCTTT. It codes for CASKRERSNTEAFF.

The rearrangement links TRBV5-8 to TRBJ1-5, with D unclear. The CDR3 sequence is 15 residues long. Per germline, CDR1 SGHTS and CDR2 YDEGEE. Trimming took off 4 bases at V and 5 bases at J, with 16 bases between the two ends. CDR3 nucleotides: TGTGCCAGCAGCCCCTATGGGCAGTCTTATCAGCCCCAGCATTTT. Its protein is CASSPYGQSYQPQHF.

V gene TRBV5-5 combines with J gene TRBJ1-6; possible D gene TRBD1, 5 bases. The CDR3 covers 14 residues. V lost 0 bases to trimming and J lost 9 bases, with 10 bases between them. Per germline, CDR1 SGHKS and CDR2 YYEKEE (reference sequence). The CDR3 protein is CASSLEGQGSPLHF. The CDR3 coding sequence is TGTGCCAGCAGCTTGGAGGGGCAGGGTTCACCCCTCCACTTT.

This rearrangement joins TRBV6-2 or TRBV6-3 to TRBJ2-3; D might be TRBD1 (7 bases). The CDR3 spans 13 residues. V lost 4 bases and J 4 bases, leaving 9 bases between the germline ends. Germline CDR1 reads MNHEY; CDR2 reads SVGEGT. CDR3 in amino acids: CASSFRGADTQYF. CDR3 DNA sequence: TGTGCCAGCAGTTTCAGGGGGGCAGATACGCAGTATTTT.

The rearrangement joins TRBV6-1 to TRBJ1-2; TRBD1 matches at 8 bases. The CDR3 is 13 amino acids. The V and J ends lost 6 bases and 4 bases, in that order; junction bases with no gene match: 4. Germline loops: CDR1 MNHNS, CDR2 SASEGT. The chain's CDR3 is CASSDRGTYGYTF. Written as DNA, the CDR3 is TGTGCCAGCAGCGACAGGGGCACCTATGGCTACACCTTC.

This chain links TRBV5-1 with TRBJ2-6, with TRBD1 matching 8 bases. The germline V gene has CDR1 SGHRS and CDR2 YFSETQ. Germline trimming cut 0 bases from V and 2 bases from J; bases unmatched to any gene: 4. The CDR3 totals 17 residues. The CDR3 coding sequence is TGCGCCAGCAGCTTGGGGACAGGGCGGCCTGGGGCCAACGTCCTGACTTTC. This codes for CASSLGTGRPGANVLTF.

This clone was detected only once. The J gene is TRBJ1-2, the V gene TRBV9, with a tentative D call TRBD1 (6 bases). The CDR3 covers 14 residues. Germline CDR1 reads SGDLS; CDR2 reads YYNGEE. The V gene lost 3 bases and the J gene lost 5 bases, with 14 bases spanning the gap. CDR3 sequence reads: CASSAGSGDYGYTF. DNA for the CDR3: TGTGCCAGCAGCGCCGGGTCAGGGGATTATGGCTACACCTTC.

The chain links TRBV10-3 to TRBJ1-5, with no clear D. V was clipped by 8 bases and J by 0 bases, with 8 bases between them. From germline, CDR1 is ENHRY and CDR2 SYGVKD. The CDR3 runs to 13 residues. The CDR3 loop reads CAIAGDSNQPQHF. Written as DNA, the CDR3 is TGTGCCATCGCAGGTGATAGCAATCAGCCCCAGCATTTT.

The chain has TRBV7-2 and TRBJ1-4, with D perhaps matching TRBD1 (5 bases). From germline, CDR1 is SGHTA and CDR2 FQGNSA. CDR3 length equals 13 residues. Trimming cost V 6 bases and J 11 bases, with 16 bases left between them. The chain's CDR3 is CASSSTRQTKLFF. The CDR3 nucleotides read TGTGCCAGCAGTTCCACCCGACAGACGAAACTGTTTTTT.

The chain uses TRBV29-1 and TRBJ2-1; D might be TRBD1 (6 bases). The CDR3 covers 15 residues. The germline gives CDR1 SQVTM, CDR2 ANQGSEA. Trimming removed 4 bases at V and 1 base at J, with 14 bases between. CDR3 sequence (DNA): TGCAGCGTTGGGACGCAGGGGTCATCCTACAATGAGCAGTTCTTC. Protein: CSVGTQGSSYNEQFF.

This chain joins TRBV5-4 and TRBJ1-2; TRBD1 matches 7 bases. V shed 4 bases, J shed 5 bases, and the junction held 20 bases outside the gene matches. CDR1 SGHNT and CDR2 YYREEE come from the germline V gene (reference sequence). The CDR3 consists of 18 residues. CDR3 in DNA: TGTGCCAGCAGCCTCTTCAAAGGCCCGGGACAGCCTCGTTATGGCTACACCTTC. Amino acids: CASSLFKGPGQPRYGYTF.

The V call is TRBV5-1, the J call TRBJ1-3; TRBD1 might be the D (6 bases). V shed 4 bases and J shed 0 bases, with 14 bases lying between them. Germline V lookup: CDR1 SGHRS, CDR2 YFSETQ. The CDR3 sequence is 16 residues long. Here the CDR3 DNA reads TGCGCCAGCAGCCCCGACAGGCCTCACTCTGGAAACACCATATATTTT. Amino acid sequence: CASSPDRPHSGNTIYF.

V is TRBV5-4 and J is TRBJ2-3; 15 bases line up with TRBD2. Germline V gene data show CDR1 as SGHNT and CDR2 as YYREEE (reference sequence). The CDR3 has 17 amino acids. After removal of 4 bases from V and 3 bases from J, the junction contained 6 bases not matched to a gene. The CDR3 loop is CASSPGLAGGRTDTQYF. CDR3 coding DNA: TGTGCCAGCAGCCCGGGACTAGCGGGGGGACGGACAGATACGCAGTATTTT.

V is TRBV19 and J is TRBJ1-5; 9 bases map to TRBD1. The CDR3 spans 19 residues. Germline-derived CDR1 and CDR2 are LNHDA and SQIVND (reference sequence). V was pared by 2 bases and J by 2 bases, with 13 bases of the junction left unmatched. DNA of the CDR3: TGTGCCAGTAGTATACCGGGACAGGGACTCTCCCGAGGCAATCAGCCCCAGCATTTT. Residues: CASSIPGQGLSRGNQPQHF.

This clone was seen only a few times. V and J are TRBV25-1 and TRBJ1-1, with a possible D match to TRBD1 (5 bases). The length of the CDR3 is 15 residues. V was trimmed by 5 bases and J by 2 bases, leaving 15 bases between them. Germline CDR1 is MGHDK and CDR2 is SYGVNS. The CDR3 DNA reads as TGTGCCAGCAGTATATTGCGGCAGGGAAACACTGAAGCTTTCTTT. It specifies CASSILRQGNTEAFF.

V and J are TRBV25-1 and TRBJ2-1, with 8 bases identical to TRBD1. Trimming at V came to 2 bases and at J to 6 bases, leaving 6 bases not matched to a gene. CDR1 and CDR2 (germline): MGHDK, SYGVNS. The CDR3 is made up of 15 amino acids. CDR3 region: CASSEPQGAFNEQFF. The DNA for the CDR3 is TGTGCCAGCAGTGAACCCCAGGGGGCTTTCAATGAGCAGTTCTTC.

This chain joins TRBV18 and TRBJ2-7, with 10 bases aligning to TRBD2. J was trimmed by 4 bases and V by 5 bases; bases with no gene match: 5. The germline V gene has CDR1 KGHSH and CDR2 LQKENI. This CDR3 has 14 amino acids. CDR3 residues: CASSASGGGYEQYF. CDR3 DNA sequence: TGTGCCAGCTCAGCTAGCGGGGGAGGGTACGAGCAGTACTTC.

The chain links TRBV21-1 to TRBJ2-7; the table's D call TRBD1 went unverified against the DNA. TRBV21-1 is classified as a pseudogene. The CDR3 loop spans 16 amino acids. CDR3 sequence (DNA): TGTGCCAGCAGCAAAGCCTGGACAGGGGGGACCTACGAGCAGTACTTC. This translates into CASSKAWTGGTYEQYF.

This clone was recorded only once. The chain links TRBV5-4 to TRBJ2-2; TRBD2 aligns across 12 bases. CDR1 is SGHNT and CDR2 is YYREEE in the germline V gene (reference sequence). Trimming took 3 bases from V and 4 from J; bases not matched to a gene: 4. CDR3 length: 16 residues. The CDR3 DNA reads as TGTGCCAGCAGCTCCTTGACTAGCGGGGGCACCGGGGAGCTGTTTTTT. Residues: CASSSLTSGGTGELFF.

This clone was counted only a few times. The chain carries TRBV5-1 and TRBJ1-1, with 7 bases aligning to TRBD1. Germline CDR1 is SGHRS and CDR2 is YFSETQ. The CDR3 sequence is 14 residues long. The trim removed 4 bases at V and 1 base at J, leaving 4 bases unmatched. In nucleotides, the CDR3 is TGCGCCAGCAGCCCCGGGACAGAGAACACTGAAGCTTTCTTT. Protein sequence: CASSPGTENTEAFF.

This chain uses TRBV6-2 or TRBV6-3 with TRBJ1-2, with 7 bases lining up with TRBD1. This CDR3 comprises 15 residues. Germline V gives CDR1 MNHEY, CDR2 SVGEGT. V gave up 6 bases and J gave up 3 bases; unmatched junction bases: 10. The CDR3 here is CASSPIQGPDYGYTF. DNA for the CDR3: TGTGCCAGCAGCCCCATACAGGGGCCGGACTATGGCTACACCTTC.